This TCR beta chain was sequenced for a study of cytomegalovirus exposure and HLA in healthy donors. This PCR relied on a set of 60 Vbeta primers and 13 Jbeta primers. Sequenced by immunoSEQ multiplex PCR; TCRdb stores in-frame clones only, minus some. Of approximately 100,000 clones in the sample, around 77% were seen once. The CDR3 is made up of 13 amino acids. CDR1 KGHSH and CDR2 LQKENI come from the germline V gene. Trimming removed 0 bases at V and 7 bases at J, with 9 bases between. This sequence was found in a man aged 35 to 55 in good health and CMV-seropositive. The chain has TRBV18 and TRBJ1-1, with a weak D call TRBD1 (6 bases). The sequenced sample consisted of PBMCs. CDR3 region: CASSPPGQREAFF. CDR3 nucleotide sequence: TGTGCCAGCTCACCACCAGGACAGCGTGAAGCTTTCTTT.